A single T cell receptor beta chain is shown here with its context. The data originate from a study of T cell changes during pregnancy in multiple sclerosis. The V gene end was trimmed by 6 bases and the J gene end by 1 base; junction bases not matched to a gene: 5. In germline, CDR1 is SNHLY, CDR2 FYNNEI. The CDR3 length is 15 residues. Assay: immunoSEQ multiplex PCR; the TCRdb copy retains only in-frame clones and omits some. The table has about 71,000 clones, just over 90% seen once; the top ten hold 0.95% to 1.5%. This chain uses TRBV2 with TRBJ2-2; 7 positions match TRBD1. The clonotype comes from a female donor with multiple sclerosis, enrolled in a pregnancy study. Material: peripheral blood, obtained in the third trimester of pregnancy. The CDR3 reads CASRSRDRNTGELFF. The CDR3 DNA reads TGTGCCAGCAGGTCCCGGGACAGGAACACCGGGGAGCTGTTTTTT.